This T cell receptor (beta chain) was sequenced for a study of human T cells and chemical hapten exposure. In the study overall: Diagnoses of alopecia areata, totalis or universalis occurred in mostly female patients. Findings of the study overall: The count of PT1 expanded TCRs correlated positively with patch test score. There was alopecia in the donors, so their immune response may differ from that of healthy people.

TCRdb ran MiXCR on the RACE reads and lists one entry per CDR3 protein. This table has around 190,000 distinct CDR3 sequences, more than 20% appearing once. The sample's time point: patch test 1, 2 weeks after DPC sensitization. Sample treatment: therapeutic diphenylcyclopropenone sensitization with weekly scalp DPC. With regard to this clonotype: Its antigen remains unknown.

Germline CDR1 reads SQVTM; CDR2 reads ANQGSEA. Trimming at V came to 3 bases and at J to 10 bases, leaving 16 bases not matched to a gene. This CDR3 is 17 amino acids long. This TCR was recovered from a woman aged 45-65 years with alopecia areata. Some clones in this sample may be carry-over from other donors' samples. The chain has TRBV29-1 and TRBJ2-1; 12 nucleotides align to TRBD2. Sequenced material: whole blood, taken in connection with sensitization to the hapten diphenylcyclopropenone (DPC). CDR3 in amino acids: CSVEAEGLAGSILEQFF. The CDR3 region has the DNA TGCAGCGTTGAGGCCGAGGGACTAGCGGGTTCCATATTAGAGCAGTTCTTC.